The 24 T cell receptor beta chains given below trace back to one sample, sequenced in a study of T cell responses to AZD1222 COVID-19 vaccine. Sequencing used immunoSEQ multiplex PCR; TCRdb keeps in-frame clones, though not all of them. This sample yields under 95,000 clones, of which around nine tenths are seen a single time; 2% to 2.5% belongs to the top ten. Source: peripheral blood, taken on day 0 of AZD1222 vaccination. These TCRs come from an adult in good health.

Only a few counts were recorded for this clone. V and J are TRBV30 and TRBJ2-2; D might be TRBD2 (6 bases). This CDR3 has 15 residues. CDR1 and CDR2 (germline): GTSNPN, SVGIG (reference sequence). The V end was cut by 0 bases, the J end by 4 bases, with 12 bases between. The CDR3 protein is CAWSVTRAGTGELFF. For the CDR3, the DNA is TGTGCCTGGAGTGTTACAAGAGCGGGCACCGGGGAGCTGTTTTTT.

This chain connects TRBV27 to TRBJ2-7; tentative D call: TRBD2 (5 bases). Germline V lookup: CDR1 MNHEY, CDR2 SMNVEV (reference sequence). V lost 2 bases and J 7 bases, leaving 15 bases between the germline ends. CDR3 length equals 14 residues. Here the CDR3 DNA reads TGTGCCAGCAGTTTAAGGTGGACTGTTGGGGAGCAGTACTTC. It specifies CASSLRWTVGEQYF.

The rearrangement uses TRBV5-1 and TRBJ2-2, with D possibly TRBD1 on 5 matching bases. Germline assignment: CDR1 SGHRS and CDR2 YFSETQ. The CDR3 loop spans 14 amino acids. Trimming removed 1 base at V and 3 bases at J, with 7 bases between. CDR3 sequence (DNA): TGCGCCAGCAGCTTGCAGGGCCACACCGGGGAGCTGTTTTTT. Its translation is CASSLQGHTGELFF.

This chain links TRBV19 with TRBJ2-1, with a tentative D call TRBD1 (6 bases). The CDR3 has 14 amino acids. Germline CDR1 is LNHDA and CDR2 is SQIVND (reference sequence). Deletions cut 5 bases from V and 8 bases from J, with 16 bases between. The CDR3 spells CASSHSDRSHEQFF. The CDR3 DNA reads TGTGCCAGTAGTCACTCCGACAGGTCCCATGAGCAGTTCTTC.

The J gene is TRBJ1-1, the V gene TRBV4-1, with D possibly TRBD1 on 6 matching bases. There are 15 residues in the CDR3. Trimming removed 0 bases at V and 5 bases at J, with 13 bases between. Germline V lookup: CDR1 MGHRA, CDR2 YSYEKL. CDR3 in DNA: TGCGCCAGCAGCCAAGATTCGGGGGGCTGGACTGAAGCTTTCTTT. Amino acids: CASSQDSGGWTEAFF.

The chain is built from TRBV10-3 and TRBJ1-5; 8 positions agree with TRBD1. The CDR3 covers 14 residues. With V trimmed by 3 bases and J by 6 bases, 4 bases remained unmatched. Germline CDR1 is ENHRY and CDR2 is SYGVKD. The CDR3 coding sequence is TGTGCCATCAGTGATACAGGGGGTAGTCAGCCCCAGCATTTT. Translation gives CAISDTGGSQPQHF.

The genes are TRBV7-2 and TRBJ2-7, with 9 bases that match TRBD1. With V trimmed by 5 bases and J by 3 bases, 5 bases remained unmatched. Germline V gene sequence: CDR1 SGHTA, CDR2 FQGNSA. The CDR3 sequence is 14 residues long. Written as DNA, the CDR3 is TGTGCCAGCAGCCCCGGGACAGGGAACTACGAGCAGTACTTC. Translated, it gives CASSPGTGNYEQYF.

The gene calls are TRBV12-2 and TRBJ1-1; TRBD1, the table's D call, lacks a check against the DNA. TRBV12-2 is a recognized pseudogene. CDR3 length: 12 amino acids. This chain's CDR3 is CASRSQGTEAFF. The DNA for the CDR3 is TGTGCAAGTCGCTCACAGGGGACTGAAGCTTTCTTT.

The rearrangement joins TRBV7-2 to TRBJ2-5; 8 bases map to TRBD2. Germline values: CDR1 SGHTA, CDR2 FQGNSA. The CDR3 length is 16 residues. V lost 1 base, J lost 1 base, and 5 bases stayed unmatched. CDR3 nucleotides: TGTGCCAGCAGCTTAGTTGGCGGGGGGCCCCAAGAGACCCAGTACTTC. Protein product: CASSLVGGGPQETQYF.

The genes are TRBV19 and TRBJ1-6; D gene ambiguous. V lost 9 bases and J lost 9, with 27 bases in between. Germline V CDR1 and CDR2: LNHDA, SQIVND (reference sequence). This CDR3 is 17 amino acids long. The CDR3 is CARTEPGDQVTGSPLHF. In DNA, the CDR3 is TGTGCCAGAACAGAACCAGGCGATCAGGTCACGGGTTCACCCCTCCACTTT.

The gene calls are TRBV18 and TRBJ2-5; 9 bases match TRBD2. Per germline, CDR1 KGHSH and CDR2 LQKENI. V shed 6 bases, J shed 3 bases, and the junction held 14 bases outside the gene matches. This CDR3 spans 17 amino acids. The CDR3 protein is CASSQAGGRGAKETQYF. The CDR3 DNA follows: TGTGCCAGCTCGCAAGCGGGAGGACGAGGGGCGAAAGAGACCCAGTACTTC.

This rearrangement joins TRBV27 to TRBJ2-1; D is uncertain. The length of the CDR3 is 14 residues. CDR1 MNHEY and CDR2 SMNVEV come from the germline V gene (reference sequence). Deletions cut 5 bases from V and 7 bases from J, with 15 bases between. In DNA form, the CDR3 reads TGTGCCAGCAGTACCGCTTTTGAGAAGAATGAGCAGTTCTTC. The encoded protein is CASSTAFEKNEQFF.

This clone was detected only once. The CDR3 spells CASSNRTGRARQPQHF. The DNA for the CDR3 is TGTGCCAGCAGCAACCGGACAGGGCGGGCGAGACAGCCCCAGCATTTT. The chain employs TRBV21-1 and TRBJ1-5; the D call in the table, TRBD1, was not verified against the DNA. TRBV21-1 is a documented pseudogene. This CDR3 has 16 residues.

Written as DNA, the CDR3 is TGTGCCAGCAGCTCCAGTCTACCGGTCGACTCTGGGGCCAACGTCCTGACTTTC. Its protein product is CASSSSLPVDSGANVLTF. The rearrangement joins TRBV11-2 to TRBJ2-6; D gene ambiguous. Trimming took off 4 bases at V and 0 bases at J, with 16 bases between the two ends. CDR1 is SGHAT, CDR2 FQNNGV, per germline. CDR3 size: 18 residues.

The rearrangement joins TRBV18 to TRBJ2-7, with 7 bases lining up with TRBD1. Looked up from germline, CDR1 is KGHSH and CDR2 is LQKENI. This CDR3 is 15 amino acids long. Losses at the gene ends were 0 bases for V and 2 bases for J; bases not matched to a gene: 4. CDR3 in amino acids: CASSPPSQGAYEQYF. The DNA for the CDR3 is TGTGCCAGCTCACCACCGTCGCAGGGGGCCTACGAGCAGTACTTC. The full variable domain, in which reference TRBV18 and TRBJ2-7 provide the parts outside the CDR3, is NAGVMQNPRHLVRRRGQEARLRCSPMKGHSHVYWYRQLPEEGLKFMVYLQKENIIDESGMPKERFSAEFPKEGPSILRIQQVVRGDSAAYFCASSPPSQGAYEQYFGPGTRLTVT.

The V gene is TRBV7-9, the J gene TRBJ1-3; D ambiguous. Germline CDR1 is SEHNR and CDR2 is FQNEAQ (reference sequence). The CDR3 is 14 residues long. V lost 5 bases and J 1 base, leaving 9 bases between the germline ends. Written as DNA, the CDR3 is TGTGCCAGCAGCCCCACGGGATCTGGAAACACCATATATTTT. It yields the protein CASSPTGSGNTIYF.

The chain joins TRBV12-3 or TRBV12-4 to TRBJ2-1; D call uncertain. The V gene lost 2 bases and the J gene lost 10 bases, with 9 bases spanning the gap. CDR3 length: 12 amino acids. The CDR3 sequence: CASSLRAIEQFF. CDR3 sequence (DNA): TGTGCCAGCAGTTTAAGAGCTATCGAGCAGTTCTTC.

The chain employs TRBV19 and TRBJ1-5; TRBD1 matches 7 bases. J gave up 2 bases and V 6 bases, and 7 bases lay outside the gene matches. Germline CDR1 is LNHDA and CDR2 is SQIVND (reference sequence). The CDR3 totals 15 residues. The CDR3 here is CASSSTGTRNQPQHF. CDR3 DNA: TGTGCCAGTAGCTCGACAGGGACGCGCAATCAGCCCCAGCATTTT.

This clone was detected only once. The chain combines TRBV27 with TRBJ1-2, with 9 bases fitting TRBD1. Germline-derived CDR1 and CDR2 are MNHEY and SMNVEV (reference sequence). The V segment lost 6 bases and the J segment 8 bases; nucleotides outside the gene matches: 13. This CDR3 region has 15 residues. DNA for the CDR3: TGTGCCAGCAGGGGACAGGGACGGGCCTCTAAAGGCTACACCTTC. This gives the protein CASRGQGRASKGYTF.

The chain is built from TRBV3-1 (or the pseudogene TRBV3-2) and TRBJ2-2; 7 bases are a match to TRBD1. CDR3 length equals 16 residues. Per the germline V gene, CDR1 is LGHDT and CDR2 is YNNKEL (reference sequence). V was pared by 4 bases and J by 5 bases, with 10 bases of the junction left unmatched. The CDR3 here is CASSPRTGLSTGELFF. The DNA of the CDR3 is TGTGCCAGCAGCCCCAGGACAGGCCTGAGTACCGGGGAGCTGTTTTTT.

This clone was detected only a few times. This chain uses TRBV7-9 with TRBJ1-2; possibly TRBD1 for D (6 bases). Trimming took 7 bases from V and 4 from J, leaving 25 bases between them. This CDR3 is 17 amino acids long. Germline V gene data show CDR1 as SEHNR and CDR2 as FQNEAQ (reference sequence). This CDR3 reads CASTKGGDGVSIYGYTF. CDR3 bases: TGTGCCAGCACCAAAGGGGGAGATGGGGTCTCAATCTATGGCTACACCTTC. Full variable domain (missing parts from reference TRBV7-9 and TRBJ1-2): DTGVSQNPRHKITKRGQNVTFRCDPISEHNRLYWYRQTLGQGPEFLTYFQNEAQLEKSRLLSDRFSAERPKGSFSTLEIQRTEQGDSAMYLCASTKGGDGVSIYGYTFGSGTRLTVV.

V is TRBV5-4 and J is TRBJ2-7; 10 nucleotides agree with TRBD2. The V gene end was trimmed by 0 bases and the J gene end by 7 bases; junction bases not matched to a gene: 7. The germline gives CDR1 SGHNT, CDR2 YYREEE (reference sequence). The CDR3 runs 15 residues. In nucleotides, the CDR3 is TGTGCCAGCAGCTTGGCTAGCGGGGGTCCCGGGGAGCAGTACTTC. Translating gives CASSLASGGPGEQYF.

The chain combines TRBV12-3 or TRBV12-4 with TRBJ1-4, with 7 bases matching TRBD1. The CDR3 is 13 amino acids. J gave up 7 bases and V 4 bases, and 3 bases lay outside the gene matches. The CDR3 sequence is CASSSSGGEKLFF. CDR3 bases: TGTGCCAGCAGTTCATCAGGGGGTGAAAAACTGTTTTTT.

CDR3 region: CASSSRGSNQPQHF. Written as DNA, the CDR3 is TGTGCCAGCAGCTCTAGGGGAAGCAATCAGCCCCAGCATTTT. The rearrangement uses TRBV5-6 and TRBJ1-5; tentative D call: TRBD1 (5 bases). CDR3 length: 14 residues. Germline lookup yields CDR1 SGHDT and CDR2 YYEEEE. The germline V and J ends were trimmed by 3 bases and 1 base, with 8 bases remaining between them.